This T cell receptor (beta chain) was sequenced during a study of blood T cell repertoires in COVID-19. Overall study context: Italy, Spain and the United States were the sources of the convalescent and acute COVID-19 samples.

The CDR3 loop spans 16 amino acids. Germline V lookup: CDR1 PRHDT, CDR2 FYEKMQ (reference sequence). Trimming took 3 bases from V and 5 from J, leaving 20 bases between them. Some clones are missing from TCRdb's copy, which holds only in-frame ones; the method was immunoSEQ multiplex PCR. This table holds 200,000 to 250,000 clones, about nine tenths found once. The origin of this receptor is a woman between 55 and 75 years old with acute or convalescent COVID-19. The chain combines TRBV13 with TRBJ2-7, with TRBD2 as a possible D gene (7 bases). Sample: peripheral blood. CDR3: CASSFRLAGALDEQYF. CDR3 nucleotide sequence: TGTGCCAGCAGCTTCAGGCTCGCGGGGGCATTGGACGAGCAGTACTTC.